These 32 T cell receptor beta chains were all obtained from the same sample, sequenced in a study of EBV T-cell therapy then PD-1 blockade in nasopharyngeal carcinoma. Antigens for these TCRs are unknown. This table comes from immunoSEQ multiplex PCR, and its TCRdb copy is limited to in-frame clones, with some not included. The sample contains about 20,000 clones, about 86% of which appear only once. Specified time point: 266 days after commencement of treatment, after nivolumab therapy. Regarding treatment: AdE1-LMPpoly-expanded autologous EBV-specific T-cell therapy followed by anti-PD-1 nivolumab. Specimen: CD8+ T cells from blood, collected at roughly day 250 from a patient whose treatment included autologous EBV-specific T cells and nivolumab. These receptors were obtained from a man aged 35 to 55 with nasopharyngeal carcinoma.

This rearrangement joins TRBV12-3 or TRBV12-4 to TRBJ1-1; the D is unclear. The V end lost 6 bases, the J end lost 5 bases, and 10 bases lay between the germline ends. CDR3 size: 12 residues. The CDR3, as DNA: TGTGCCAGCAGCCCGGTGAGGACTGAAGCTTTCTTT. This sequence encodes CASSPVRTEAFF.

This sequence joins TRBV14 and TRBJ2-5, with D perhaps matching TRBD2 (7 bases). V was trimmed by 7 bases and J by 0 bases, leaving 18 bases between them. The germline V gene has CDR1 SGHDN and CDR2 FVKESK. The CDR3 has 16 residues. Here the CDR3 reads CASTPGGRRYQETQYF. For the CDR3, the DNA is TGTGCCAGCACCCCGGGGGGCAGGCGGTACCAAGAGACCCAGTACTTC.

V and J are TRBV7-9 and TRBJ2-3; 10 bases agree with TRBD1. CDR1 SEHNR and CDR2 FQNEAQ come from the germline V gene (reference sequence). V was clipped by 3 bases and J by 3 bases; unmatched bases: 6. The length of the CDR3 is 16 residues. The CDR3 DNA follows: TGTGCCAGCAGCTTGGGGACAGGGGAGGGGACAGATACGCAGTATTTT. Translating it yields CASSLGTGEGTDTQYF.

The chain links TRBV14 to TRBJ2-5; TRBD1 might be the D (7 bases). This CDR3 spans 19 amino acids. V was clipped by 3 bases and J by 3 bases, with 26 bases between them. Per the germline V gene, CDR1 is SGHDN and CDR2 is FVKESK. CDR3 sequence (DNA): TGTGCCAGCAGCCACCAAACGAGGGGGCGGCTAGCGAGAGAAGAGACCCAGTACTTC. Its protein product is CASSHQTRGRLAREETQYF.

The V gene is TRBV4-3, the J gene TRBJ1-1; D is possibly TRBD1 (5 bases). Between the trimmed V and J ends, which lost 2 bases and 1 base, there was a span of 8 bases. This CDR3 comprises 14 residues. Germline CDR1 LGHNA, CDR2 YSLEER. The DNA for the CDR3 is TGCGCCAGCAGCCAAAGGGGAAAGAACACTGAAGCTTTCTTT. Encoded protein: CASSQRGKNTEAFF.

The V call is TRBV5-1, the J call TRBJ2-1; D assignment may be TRBD1 or TRBD2 (5 bases each). The CDR3 covers 15 residues. The V gene lost 3 bases and the J gene lost 7 bases, with 17 bases spanning the gap. Germline V lookup: CDR1 SGHRS, CDR2 YFSETQ. The CDR3: CASSWGPGRSNEQFF. Written as DNA, the CDR3 is TGCGCCAGCAGCTGGGGACCGGGACGGTCGAATGAGCAGTTCTTC.

The rearrangement uses TRBV5-1 and TRBJ1-2, with 11 bases matching TRBD1. Germline V gene sequence: CDR1 SGHRS, CDR2 YFSETQ. CDR3 size: 15 residues. V lost 1 base and J lost 4; bases outside the gene matches: 3. The CDR3: CASSLLGTGGYGYTF. The CDR3 DNA sequence: TGCGCCAGCAGCTTGCTTGGGACAGGGGGCTATGGCTACACCTTC.

V and J are TRBV27 and TRBJ2-3, with D unresolved. V dropped 3 bases and J dropped 6 bases, with 16 bases sitting between them. Germline lookup yields CDR1 MNHEY and CDR2 SMNVEV (reference sequence). There are 15 residues in the CDR3. DNA for the CDR3: TGTGCCAGCAGTTTGACACCGAGTGTTGGGGATACGCAGTATTTT. It codes for CASSLTPSVGDTQYF.

The chain is built from TRBV18 and TRBJ2-2; unclear D gene. Germline V gene data show CDR1 as KGHSH and CDR2 as LQKENI. Trimming left V 0 bases short and J 2 bases short, with 4 bases between. The CDR3 runs to 14 residues. In DNA, the CDR3 is TGTGCCAGCTCACCACCTAGCAACACCGGGGAGCTGTTTTTT. This encodes CASSPPSNTGELFF.

The chain employs TRBV7-9 and TRBJ1-4; the match to TRBD1 covers 12 bases. V shed 5 bases and J 0 bases; nucleotides not matched to a gene: 4. In germline, CDR1 is SEHNR, CDR2 FQNEAQ (reference sequence). CDR3 length equals 17 residues. CDR3 region: CASSPGTGGATNEKLFF. The CDR3 DNA follows: TGTGCCAGCAGCCCAGGGACAGGGGGCGCAACTAATGAAAAACTGTTTTTT.

This clone showed up just once. The chain carries TRBV13 and TRBJ1-1; 9 bases are a match to TRBD1. The CDR3 has 17 amino acids. Germline V gene sequence: CDR1 PRHDT, CDR2 FYEKMQ (reference sequence). V gave up 4 bases and J gave up 5 bases; unmatched junction bases: 14. CDR3: CASSSLPGQGLGTEAFF. The CDR3, as DNA: TGTGCCAGCAGCTCCCTCCCGGGACAGGGATTGGGGACTGAAGCTTTCTTT.

The CDR3 spells CASSLKAGPTKADTQYF. The CDR3, as DNA: TGTGCCAGCAGCTTAAAAGCAGGACCTACGAAAGCAGATACGCAGTATTTT. The V call is TRBV7-9, the J call TRBJ2-3; D unclear. Trimming shortened V by 2 bases and J by 4 bases, and 19 bases separated the two germline ends. The CDR3 covers 17 residues. The V gene's germline CDR1 is SEHNR and CDR2 FQNEAQ (reference sequence).

This sequence joins TRBV5-4 and TRBJ2-6, with 8 bases matching TRBD1. The germline V gene has CDR1 SGHNT and CDR2 YYREEE (reference sequence). V was clipped by 1 base and J by 0 bases; unmatched bases: 9. The CDR3 has 19 residues. The CDR3: CASSLPPGTGVSGANVLTF. The CDR3 DNA follows: TGTGCCAGCAGCTTGCCCCCCGGGACAGGAGTCTCTGGGGCCAACGTCCTGACTTTC.

V and J are TRBV19 and TRBJ1-5; D is undetermined. The CDR3 contains 14 residues. CDR1 LNHDA and CDR2 SQIVND come from the germline V gene (reference sequence). Trimming left V 8 bases short and J 0 bases short, with 11 bases between. CDR3 coding DNA: TGTGCCAGTGGCCCAGCGACTAGCAATCAGCCCCAGCATTTT. Protein product: CASGPATSNQPQHF.

The rearrangement uses TRBV9 and TRBJ2-1; 8 bases are a match to TRBD2. Trimming at V came to 0 bases and at J to 9 bases, leaving 8 bases not matched to a gene. CDR1 is SGDLS and CDR2 is YYNGEE in the germline V gene. There are 15 residues in the CDR3. CDR3 in amino acids: CASSVDGGAWSEQFF. CDR3 coding DNA: TGTGCCAGCAGCGTAGACGGGGGGGCTTGGAGTGAGCAGTTCTTC.

CDR3 loop: CSASPSGGPNTGELFF. The CDR3, as DNA: TGCAGTGCTAGTCCCAGCGGGGGGCCGAACACCGGGGAGCTGTTTTTT. This chain connects TRBV20-1 to TRBJ2-2; 9 bases match TRBD2. J was trimmed by 0 bases and V by 3 bases; bases with no gene match: 5. The CDR3 extends over 16 amino acids. CDR1 is DFQATT, CDR2 SNEGSKA, per germline (reference sequence).

The sample holds one count of this clone. V is TRBV4-1 and J is TRBJ2-3; 15 bases match TRBD2. Trimming cost V 2 bases and J 0 bases; bases outside gene matches: 3. The CDR3 runs 18 residues. Germline V gene data show CDR1 as MGHRA and CDR2 as YSYEKL. The CDR3 region is CASSQRGTSGGSTDTQYF. CDR3 in DNA: TGCGCCAGCAGCCAACGAGGGACTAGCGGGGGGAGCACAGATACGCAGTATTTT.

This chain links TRBV6-5 with TRBJ2-2, with D tentatively TRBD1 (5 bases). Germline CDR1 reads MNHEY; CDR2 reads SVGAGI. CDR3 length: 14 residues. Between the trimmed V and J ends, which lost 2 bases and 4 bases, there was a span of 8 bases. In nucleotides, the CDR3 is TGTGCCAGCAGTTACGACAGACCCACCGGGGAGCTGTTTTTT. Encoded protein: CASSYDRPTGELFF.

This chain links TRBV18 with TRBJ2-3; D tentatively fits TRBD1 or TRBD2 (5 bases each). CDR1 and CDR2 from the germline V gene are KGHSH and LQKENI. V lost 1 base and J lost 3, with 14 bases in between. This CDR3 has 16 residues. The CDR3 sequence: CASSPRGRGRTDTQYF. The DNA for the CDR3 is TGTGCCAGCTCACCACGGGGAAGGGGACGGACAGATACGCAGTATTTT.

The V gene is TRBV9, the J gene TRBJ2-1, with D perhaps matching TRBD1 (5 bases). The CDR3 consists of 12 residues. Looked up from germline, CDR1 is SGDLS and CDR2 is YYNGEE. The ends were cut back, 3 bases at V and 5 bases at J, with 6 bases in the middle. The CDR3 sequence is CASSGQHNEQFF. CDR3 coding DNA: TGTGCCAGCAGCGGACAGCACAATGAGCAGTTCTTC.

The chain couples TRBV27 to TRBJ1-1, with 10 bases matching TRBD1. This CDR3 region has 14 residues. The germline V gene has CDR1 MNHEY and CDR2 SMNVEV (reference sequence). Trimming cost V 9 bases and J 3 bases; bases outside gene matches: 7. CDR3 sequence: CASHPGQGHTEAFF. The DNA for the CDR3 is TGTGCCAGTCATCCGGGACAGGGGCACACTGAAGCTTTCTTT.

This clone has only one observation. The V gene is TRBV4-1, the J gene TRBJ2-7, with 8 bases fitting TRBD2. The V and J ends lost 2 bases and 5 bases, in that order; junction bases with no gene match: 5. CDR3 size: 14 residues. Per germline, CDR1 MGHRA and CDR2 YSYEKL. The CDR3 sequence is CASSQTGTSNEQYF. The CDR3 nucleotides are TGCGCCAGCAGCCAAACCGGGACTAGTAACGAGCAGTACTTC.

V is TRBV28 and J is TRBJ2-3; TRBD2 might be the D (6 bases). The germline gives CDR1 MDHEN, CDR2 SYDVKM. V lost 3 bases, J lost 3 bases, and 10 bases lay in between. This CDR3 has 14 residues. The CDR3 nucleotides read TGTGCCAGCAGTTTGGCGGGGAGGACAGATACGCAGTATTTT. Its protein is CASSLAGRTDTQYF.

The V gene is TRBV27, the J gene TRBJ2-5, with a weak D call TRBD1 (7 bases). The germline gives CDR1 MNHEY, CDR2 SMNVEV (reference sequence). Trimming took 2 bases from V and 5 from J, leaving 39 bases between them. CDR3 size: 23 residues. Written as DNA, the CDR3 is TGTGCCAGCAGTTTAAGGACCAGGGGGGTTATTCAGGGGCTTCCTCGGGAGTGGGAGACCCAGTACTTC. Protein product: CASSLRTRGVIQGLPREWETQYF.

This clone was seen a few times. The chain recombines TRBV5-8 with TRBJ2-2; either TRBD1 or TRBD2 may fit D (5 bases each). Trimming cost V 0 bases and J 3 bases, with 9 bases left between them. Germline V lookup: CDR1 SGHTS, CDR2 YDEGEE. This CDR3 region has 15 residues. The CDR3 nucleotides are TGTGCCAGCAGCTTGGGGGGGACCGACACCGGGGAGCTGTTTTTT. The encoded protein is CASSLGGTDTGELFF.

The rearrangement joins TRBV30 to TRBJ2-7, with TRBD2 matching over 8 bases. V lost 1 base and J lost 4; bases outside the gene matches: 6. The CDR3 totals 14 residues. Germline V CDR1 and CDR2: GTSNPN, SVGIG (reference sequence). CDR3 in amino acids: CAWSESGGTYEQYF. The CDR3 DNA reads TGTGCCTGGAGTGAGAGCGGGGGAACGTACGAGCAGTACTTC.

The V call is TRBV7-8, the J call TRBJ2-5; 13 nucleotides line up with TRBD2. Looked up from germline, CDR1 is SGHVS and CDR2 is FQNEAQ. The CDR3 runs to 17 residues. Trimming at V came to 1 base and at J to 2 bases, leaving 4 bases not matched to a gene. This CDR3 is CASSLGALAGGQETQYF. Written as DNA, the CDR3 is TGTGCCAGCAGCTTAGGAGCACTAGCGGGGGGGCAAGAGACCCAGTACTTC. The full variable domain, with the rest looked up from reference TRBV7-8 and TRBJ2-5, is GAGVSQSPRYKVAKRGQDVALRCDPISGHVSLFWYQQALGQGPEFLTYFQNEAQLDKSGLPSDRFFAERPEGSVSTLKIQRTQQEDSAVYLCASSLGALAGGQETQYFGPGTRLLVL.

This chain links TRBV6-1 with TRBJ2-5; 12 positions agree with TRBD2. The germline CDR1 and CDR2 sequences are MNHNS and SASEGT. CDR3 length: 15 residues. The ends lost 3 bases at V and 5 bases at J; junction bases unmatched: 4. CDR3 amino acids: CASSELAGGLETQYF. In nucleotides, the CDR3 is TGTGCCAGCAGTGAGCTAGCGGGGGGGCTCGAGACCCAGTACTTC.

The chain is built from TRBV9 and TRBJ1-1; maybe TRBD1 (5 bases). Trimming stripped 0 bases from V and 0 bases from J, with 9 bases between. CDR3 size: 15 residues. Germline V CDR1 and CDR2: SGDLS, YYNGEE. CDR3 in DNA: TGTGCCAGCAGCGTAGTTGAGGGGCTGAACACTGAAGCTTTCTTT. As protein: CASSVVEGLNTEAFF.

The gene calls are TRBV29-1 and TRBJ2-5; 7 positions agree with TRBD1. The CDR3 sequence is 14 residues long. Germline V lookup: CDR1 SQVTM, CDR2 ANQGSEA. With 3 bases clipped from V and 5 bases from J, the junction kept 9 bases outside the gene matches. CDR3 sequence: CSVDIPGQLETQYF. The CDR3 DNA reads TGCAGCGTTGATATTCCGGGACAGCTGGAGACCCAGTACTTC. The whole variable domain, remainder taken from reference TRBV29-1 and TRBJ2-5, is SAVISQKPSRDICQRGTSLTIQCQVDSQVTMMFWYRQQPGQSLTLIATANQGSEATYESGFVIDKFPISRPNLTFSTLTVSNMSPEDSSIYLCSVDIPGQLETQYFGPGTRLLVL.

This clone is termed medium-sized. The CDR3 DNA reads TGTGCCAGCTCACCACCAATGTGGGAGGGAGGCGATGGCTACACCTTC. This encodes CASSPPMWEGGDGYTF. The chain combines TRBV18 with TRBJ1-2; no firm D call. Germline V gene lookup returns CDR1 KGHSH and CDR2 LQKENI. Trimming removed 0 bases from V and 6 bases from J, with 17 bases in between. The CDR3 runs to 16 residues.

V usage is TRBV4-3 and J usage is TRBJ2-1; perhaps D is TRBD1 or TRBD2 (5 bases each). Trimming left V 0 bases short and J 13 bases short, with 10 bases between. CDR1 and CDR2 from the germline V gene are LGHNA and YSLEER. The CDR3 runs 12 residues. The CDR3 coding sequence is TGCGCCAGCAGCCAAGACGGGACCCTCCAGTTCTTC. It specifies CASSQDGTLQFF.